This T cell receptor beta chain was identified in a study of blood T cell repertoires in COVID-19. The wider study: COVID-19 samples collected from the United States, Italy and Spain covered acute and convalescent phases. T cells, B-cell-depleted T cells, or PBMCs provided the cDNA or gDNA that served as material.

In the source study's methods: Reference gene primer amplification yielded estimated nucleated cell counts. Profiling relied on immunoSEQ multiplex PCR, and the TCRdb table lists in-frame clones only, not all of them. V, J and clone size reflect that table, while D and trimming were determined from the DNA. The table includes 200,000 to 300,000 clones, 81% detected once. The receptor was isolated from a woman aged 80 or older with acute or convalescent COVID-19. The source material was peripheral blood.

CDR3 region: CASSLDRGRNEQFF. The DNA for the CDR3 is TGTGCCAGCAGCCTGGACAGGGGACGCAATGAGCAGTTCTTC. The chain employs TRBV5-4 and TRBJ2-1; TRBD1 matches at 9 bases. The germline gives CDR1 SGHNT, CDR2 YYREEE (reference sequence). J gave up 6 bases and V 4 bases, and 5 bases lay outside the gene matches. This CDR3 contains 14 residues. Based on the CDR3 plus reference TRBV5-4 and TRBJ2-1, the full variable domain is ETGVTQSPTHLIKTRGQQVTLRCSSQSGHNTVSWYQQALGQGPQFIFQYYREEENGRGNFPPRFSGLQFPNYSSELNVNALELDDSALYLCASSLDRGRNEQFFGPGTRLTVL.